These 5 T cell receptor beta chains were all obtained from the same sample, sequenced in a study of CD8 T cells in ankylosing spondylitis. Using its own MiXCR run on the 5' RACE reads, TCRdb lists one record per CDR3 protein. The sample lists 200,000 or so distinct CDR3 sequences, approximately 24% occurring once. Material: blood, either unsorted or a sorted T cell fraction (not recorded which). The receptors were sampled from a male donor with ankylosing spondylitis or in good health (not recorded which).

This clonotype showed up many times. The chain recombines TRBV4-2 with TRBJ1-5; D is uncertain. This CDR3 region has 15 residues. Germline CDR1 is LGHNA and CDR2 is YNFKEQ. V was cut by 0 bases and J by 7 bases, with 13 bases left in between. The CDR3 region has the DNA TGTGCCAGCAGCCAAGATTTGGGGTCCAGGCAGCCCCAGCATTTT. This codes for CASSQDLGSRQPQHF.

This clonotype was found many times. V usage is TRBV7-2 and J usage is TRBJ2-7; perhaps TRBD1 as D (5 bases). CDR3 length: 13 residues. V was pared by 3 bases and J by 6 bases, with 12 bases between. Germline V gene data show CDR1 as SGHTA and CDR2 as FQGNSA. The CDR3: CASSFRQQGEQYF. The CDR3 DNA sequence: TGTGCCAGCAGCTTTCGACAGCAGGGCGAGCAGTACTTC. Filled out from reference TRBV7-2 and TRBJ2-7, the complete variable domain reads GAGVSQSPSNKVTEKGKDVELRCDPISGHTALYWYRQSLGQGLEFLIYFQGNSAPDKSGLPSDRFSAERTGGSVSTLTIQRTQQEDSAVYLCASSFRQQGEQYFGPGTRLTVT.

This chain uses TRBV5-1 with TRBJ1-1; possibly TRBD1 for D (6 bases). The V gene lost 3 bases and the J gene lost 1 base, with 7 bases spanning the gap. Germline V lookup: CDR1 SGHRS, CDR2 YFSETQ. The CDR3 runs 13 residues. The CDR3, as DNA: TGCGCCAGCAGCTCACAGGGGAACACTGAAGCTTTCTTT. Amino acid sequence: CASSSQGNTEAFF.

V usage is TRBV12-3 or TRBV12-4 and J usage is TRBJ2-3; TRBD2 is a possible D gene (6 bases). V was cut by 6 bases and J by 4 bases, with 11 bases left in between. The CDR3 is 13 residues long. DNA for the CDR3: TGTGCCAGCAGCCCCGGAGGGCCAGATACGCAGTATTTT. This translates into CASSPGGPDTQYF.

This clonotype has just a few counts. The chain is built from TRBV5-1 and TRBJ2-5, with 7 bases identical to TRBD2. Trimming at V came to 0 bases and at J to 3 bases, leaving 5 bases not matched to a gene. CDR3 length: 15 amino acids. The V gene's germline CDR1 is SGHRS and CDR2 YFSETQ. The chain's CDR3 is CASSLGAGREETQYF. Here the CDR3 DNA reads TGCGCCAGCAGCTTGGGGGCAGGGAGGGAAGAGACCCAGTACTTC. Full variable domain (remainder filled in from reference TRBV5-1 and TRBJ2-5): KAGVTQTPRYLIKTRGQQVTLSCSPISGHRSVSWYQQTPGQGLQFLFEYFSETQRNKGNFPGRFSGRQFSNSRSEMNVSTLELGDSALYLCASSLGAGREETQYFGPGTRLLVL.